The present T cell receptor (beta chain) was sequenced within a study of blood T cell repertoires in COVID-19. The CDR3 covers 17 residues. V was clipped by 5 bases and J by 4 bases; unmatched bases: 14. The V gene's germline CDR1 is ENHRY and CDR2 SYGVKD. Some clones are missing from TCRdb's copy, which holds only in-frame ones; the method was immunoSEQ multiplex PCR. Counted here are tens of thousands of clones, 65% to 80% occurring once; the ten biggest clones make up more than 15%. This clone is a singleton in its sample. The specimen sequenced was peripheral blood. V usage is TRBV10-3 and J usage is TRBJ2-7; 10 nucleotides align to TRBD1. This clonotype originated in a man aged 30 to 39 with COVID-19, enrolled during active disease. The CDR3 sequence is CAISKHQGTGAGYEQYF. The CDR3 nucleotides are TGTGCCATCAGTAAACACCAAGGGACAGGGGCCGGATACGAGCAGTACTTC.